One sample yielded the 5 T cell receptor beta chains listed below, sequenced in a study of T cell repertoires in cytomegalovirus infection. TCRdb reprocessed the reads via MiXCR and lists one record per CDR3 protein. The sample yields around 710,000 distinct CDR3 sequences, 25% to 30% seen once. Antigen specificity for these receptors is unknown. Here the sequenced sample was cultured CD8+ T cells from PBMCs, taken from culture after CMV antigen stimulation. The source of these receptors is a human donor in good health (CMV status not recorded). Some clones in this sample may be carry-over from other donors' samples.

This clonotype was observed a few times. This sequence joins TRBV2 and TRBJ2-1, with D unclear. Trimming took off 5 bases at V and 0 bases at J, with 8 bases between the two ends. The germline gives CDR1 SNHLY, CDR2 FYNNEI. This CDR3 comprises 14 residues. The CDR3, as DNA: TGTGCCAGCAGTCCCATGAGCTCCTACAATGAGCAGTTCTTC. This encodes CASSPMSSYNEQFF.

The V and J genes are TRBV27 and TRBJ1-2, with TRBD1 matching over 9 bases. Germline loops: CDR1 MNHEY, CDR2 SMNVEV (reference sequence). V lost 6 bases and J lost 7; bases outside the gene matches: 12. The CDR3 extends over 15 amino acids. The CDR3 loop is CASSHQGDRVLGYTF. The CDR3 nucleotides are TGTGCCAGCAGCCATCAAGGGGACAGGGTACTTGGCTACACCTTC.

For the CDR3, the DNA is TGCGCCAGCAGCCAAGGTGCGGGGGGGGTAGATACGCAGTATTTT. Translated: CASSQGAGGVDTQYF. This sequence joins TRBV4-3 and TRBJ2-3; 9 nucleotides match TRBD2. CDR3 size: 15 residues. The germline CDR1 and CDR2 sequences are LGHNA and YSLEER. The V and J ends lost 1 base and 5 bases, in that order; junction bases with no gene match: 4.

The gene calls are TRBV6-6 and TRBJ2-5, with TRBD2 matching over 9 bases. Looked up from germline, CDR1 is MNHNY and CDR2 is SVGAGI (reference sequence). The V segment lost 6 bases and the J segment 5 bases; nucleotides outside the gene matches: 7. This CDR3 is built from 14 residues. The CDR3 spells CASSTLAGPETQYF. The CDR3 DNA sequence: TGTGCCAGCAGCACACTAGCGGGTCCGGAGACCCAGTACTTC.

The CDR3 bases are TGTGCCAGCAAAAGGGGGGACAGCTCGAGGAACACTGAAGCTTTCTTT. It encodes CASKRGDSSRNTEAFF. The genes are TRBV27 and TRBJ1-1; 7 bases are shared with TRBD1. This CDR3 region has 16 residues. V lost 7 bases to trimming and J lost 1 base; unmatched junction nucleotides: 12. Germline V gene sequence: CDR1 MNHEY, CDR2 SMNVEV (reference sequence).